This TCR beta chain derives from a study of cytomegalovirus exposure and HLA in healthy donors. Study as a whole: The same platform used for the roughly 600 first-cohort repertoires was also used for the 90 to 150 validation repertoires, as a later analysis reported.

This clone was picked up one time. What it recognizes is unknown. Findings and caveats of the study: Using the classifier, cytomegalovirus status was reportedly diagnosed with high specificity and sensitivity.

V gave up 6 bases and J gave up 0 bases; unmatched junction bases: 3. Per germline, CDR1 SGHTA and CDR2 FQGNSA. The CDR3 runs to 16 residues. The data were produced by immunoSEQ multiplex PCR, yet TCRdb's version contains in-frame clones alone and is incomplete. Found here are around 60,000 clones, about 95% of them singletons; the top ten hold 1.2%. The sequenced material came from PBMCs. The clonotype comes from a woman between 18 and 30 years old in good health and CMV-seronegative. The genes are TRBV7-2 and TRBJ2-3, with 13 nucleotides matching TRBD2. The CDR3 nucleotides read TGTGCCAGCAGGGGGACTAGCGGGACTAGCACAGATACGCAGTATTTT. Protein sequence: CASRGTSGTSTDTQYF.